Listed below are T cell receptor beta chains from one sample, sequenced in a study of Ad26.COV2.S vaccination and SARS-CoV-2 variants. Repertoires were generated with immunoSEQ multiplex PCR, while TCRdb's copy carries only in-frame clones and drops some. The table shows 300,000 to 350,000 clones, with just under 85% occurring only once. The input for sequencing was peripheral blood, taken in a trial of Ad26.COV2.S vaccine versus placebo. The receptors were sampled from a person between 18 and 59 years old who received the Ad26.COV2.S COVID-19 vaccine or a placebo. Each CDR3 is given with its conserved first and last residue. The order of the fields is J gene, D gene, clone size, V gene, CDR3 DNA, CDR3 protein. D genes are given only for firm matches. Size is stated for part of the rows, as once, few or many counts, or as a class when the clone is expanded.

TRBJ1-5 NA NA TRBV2 TGTGCCAGCAGCGCCGGGACAAATCAGCCCCAGCATTTT CASSAGTNQPQHF
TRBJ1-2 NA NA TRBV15 TGTGCCACCAGCAGAGACGGGGGCGGCTACACCTTC CATSRDGGGYTF
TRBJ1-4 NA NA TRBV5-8 TGTGCCAGCAGCTTGGGCCAGGGGACCGGTGAAAAACTGTTTTTT CASSLGQGTGEKLFF
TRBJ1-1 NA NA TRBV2 TGTGCCAGCAGTGGTGCCCCGGAAACTGAAGCTTTCTTT CASSGAPETEAFF
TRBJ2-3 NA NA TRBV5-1 TGCGCCAGCAGCTTGCTGGGTCGCACAGATACGCAGTATTTT CASSLLGRTDTQYF
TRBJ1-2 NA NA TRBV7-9 TGTGCCAGCAGCTTACAGGGGAATGGCTACACCTTC CASSLQGNGYTF
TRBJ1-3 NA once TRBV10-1 TGCGCCAGCAGTACTGGGGACCGCTCTGGAAACACCATATATTTT CASSTGDRSGNTIYF
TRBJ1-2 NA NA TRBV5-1 TGCGCCAGCAGCTCCTCGGGGGCGCATGGTGGCTACACCTTC CASSSSGAHGGYTF
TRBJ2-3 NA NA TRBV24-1 TGTGCCACCGCTGACCGCACAGATACGCAGTATTTT CATADRTDTQYF
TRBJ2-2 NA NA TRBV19 TGTGCCAGTACACCTCAGGGTTCCAACACCGGGGAGCTGTTTTTT CASTPQGSNTGELFF
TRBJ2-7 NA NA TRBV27 TGTGCCCTGGGAAGGGAGGCCTACGAGCAGTACTTC CALGREAYEQYF
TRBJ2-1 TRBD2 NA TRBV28 TGTGCCAGCTACCGGGGGGGCAATTCCTACAATGAGCAGTTCTTC CASYRGGNSYNEQFF
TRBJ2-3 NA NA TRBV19 TGTGCCAGTAGCGACACAGATACGCAGTATTTT CASSDTDTQYF
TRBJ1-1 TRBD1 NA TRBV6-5 TGTGCCAGCAGTTTGGGGACAGGGGGATGGACTGAAGCTTTCTTT CASSLGTGGWTEAFF
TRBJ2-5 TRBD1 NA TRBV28 TGTGCCAGCAGTTTGGGGACAGGGCAGGAGACCCAGTACTTC CASSLGTGQETQYF
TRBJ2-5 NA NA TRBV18 TGTGCCAGCTCCCTGGAGGAAGGCTTCCAAGAGACCCAGTACTTC CASSLEEGFQETQYF